The clone carrying this TCR beta chain was seen at least ten times. The V gene end was trimmed by 1 base and the J gene end by 2 bases; junction bases not matched to a gene: 10. This CDR3 region has 17 residues. Germline values: CDR1 SEHNR, CDR2 FQNEAQ (reference sequence). The sample comes from a study of T-cell memory formation after mild COVID-19. MiXCR was run by TCRdb on the 5' RACE reads, yielding one entry per CDR3 protein. The sample lists tens of thousands of distinct CDR3 sequences; approximately 7% were seen once. Sequenced input: PBMCs or a T cell subset sorted from them (not recorded which). The TCR sequence derives from a man between 18 and 35 years old who had mild COVID-19 (a few samples of this study predate the infection). Cell type and time point are not known. The V call is TRBV7-9, the J call TRBJ1-2; 7 bases fit TRBD1. Written as DNA, the CDR3 is TGTGCCAGCAGCTTAGGGCGGCTTAGGGACAGCAACTATGGCTACACCTTC. Translation gives CASSLGRLRDSNYGYTF.